A selection of T cell receptor beta chains follows, all from one sample in a study of blood T cells in healthy people across ages. TCRdb redid the calling of the 5' RACE reads with MiXCR, one entry per CDR3 protein. The sample has about 1.1 million distinct CDR3 sequences; around two fifths are singletons. The sequenced sample consisted of blood. The receptors derive from a man aged 18 to 29 in good health. CDR3s leave out the opening cysteine and the closing phenylalanine or tryptophan. D genes are given only for firm matches.

D | J | V | CDR3
- | TRBJ1-6 | TRBV7-2 | ASSLDGGPGNSPLH
TRBD2 | TRBJ2-1 | TRBV6-2/TRBV6-3 | ASSTSGGGEQF
- | TRBJ2-7 | TRBV20-1 | SARDVGGYYEQY
TRBD1 | TRBJ2-7 | TRBV9 | ASSPSGTGVELYEQY
- | TRBJ1-5 | TRBV3-1 | ASSDSGNPGQPQH
- | TRBJ2-2 | TRBV12-3/TRBV12-4 | ASSYRGHAGELF
- | TRBJ2-5 | TRBV20-1 | SARRFGGSAKETQY
TRBD2 | TRBJ2-5 | TRBV7-2 | ASSFTGTSGETQY
- | TRBJ2-4 | TRBV4-2 | ASSQGQGELRAQY
- | TRBJ2-1 | TRBV24-1 | ATSDLSSPEQF
- | TRBJ2-2 | TRBV7-9 | AEGALRSGTGELF
TRBD1 | TRBJ1-1 | TRBV25-1 | ASSDDRVSTEAF
- | TRBJ2-7 | TRBV27 | ASSATNGGPSSYEQY
TRBD2 | TRBJ2-7 | TRBV5-1 | ASSRGSSQETRY
TRBD1 | TRBJ2-1 | TRBV7-8 | ASSSIFEGAGNNEQF
- | TRBJ1-2 | TRBV12-3/TRBV12-4 | ASSAHGQLGYT
TRBD2 | TRBJ2-6 | TRBV5-5 | ASSFTSGGTGANVLT
TRBD1 | TRBJ1-4 | TRBV20-1 | SAQSPYRGRAATNEKLF
- | TRBJ1-6 | TRBV4-2 | ASSQEGRDNSPLH
- | TRBJ2-3 | TRBV10-3 | AIKGYTDTQY
- | TRBJ2-7 | TRBV20-1 | SAVHTGTEYEQY
- | TRBJ2-2 | TRBV7-9 | ASSLEGWTTNTGELF
TRBD2 | TRBJ2-3 | TRBV7-6 | ASSLRVSGGLTDTQY
- | TRBJ2-3 | TRBV7-2 | ASSPHPTPDTQY
TRBD1 | TRBJ1-1 | TRBV4-2 | ASSQDGGTGMVAF
TRBD1 | TRBJ2-7 | TRBV5-6 | ASSFQLTGGEYEQY
TRBD1 | TRBJ1-1 | TRBV29-1 | SVETGGNTEAF
- | TRBJ1-1 | TRBV25-1 | ASSKGARTEAF
TRBD2 | TRBJ2-3 | TRBV20-1 | SARVLRAGPSDTQY
- | TRBJ2-1 | TRBV7-9 | ACSPRADNEQF
- | TRBJ2-3 | TRBV11-2 | ASSFQPPPGYTQY
- | TRBJ2-1 | TRBV27 | ASSTRRQGIGAEQF
- | TRBJ2-5 | TRBV29-1 | SVERPSNYQETQY
- | TRBJ2-6 | TRBV7-3 | ASSLKTGANVLT
- | TRBJ2-7 | TRBV2 | ASSATYEQY
TRBD1 | TRBJ2-5 | TRBV5-1 | ASRLNVLGTVENQY
- | TRBJ1-3 | TRBV6-6 | ASSYSMGEDSGNTIY
TRBD2 | TRBJ2-2 | TRBV9 | ASSPQLAGGGTGELF
- | - | TRBV5-1 | ASSLVGGTHNEQY
TRBD1 | TRBJ1-2 | TRBV9 | ASWTGAYGYT
- | TRBJ2-5 | TRBV20-1 | SASHYLGEQY
TRBD2 | TRBJ2-3 | TRBV12-3/TRBV12-4 | ASSLTSGVISTDTQY
TRBD1 | TRBJ1-5 | TRBV9 | ASSKNPGQGSNQPQH
- | TRBJ1-1 | TRBV7-2 | ASSYGGAEAF
- | TRBJ1-2 | TRBV29-1 | SVQGAENYGYT
- | TRBJ2-7 | TRBV4-2 | ASSQQTRSSYEQY
- | TRBJ1-5 | TRBV6-6 | ASSYSSLNQPQH
- | TRBJ2-3 | TRBV7-7 | ASSQGRLRTDTQY
- | TRBJ1-1 | TRBV12-3/TRBV12-4 | ASSLQRLGAF
TRBD1 | TRBJ1-1 | TRBV6-9 | ASSYRHIGRGPWNTEAF
- | TRBJ1-5 | TRBV6-1 | ASGGGFYGNQPQH
- | TRBJ1-3 | TRBV4-1 | ASSQNIGGNTIY
- | TRBJ2-1 | TRBV2 | ASSEQLRDEQF